This T cell receptor beta chain was captured by sequencing in a study of CD8+CD57+ T cells in acquired aplastic anemia. For CDR3 and TCR beta VDJ profiling, genomic DNA was the template used. TCRdb redid the calling of the reads with MiXCR, one entry per CDR3 protein. The sample comprises around 500,000 distinct CDR3 sequences, about a third of which are singletons, and about 0.8% rests with the top ten. Patients included in sequencing had previously demonstrated CD8+CD57+ cell expansion by flow cytometry. The CDR3 consists of 17 residues. V was cut by 5 bases and J by 3 bases, with 22 bases left in between. Germline V CDR1 and CDR2: MGHDK, SYGVNS.

Material for sequencing was sorted CD4+, CD8+, or CD8+CD57+ T cells (not recorded which) from PBMCs. The chain has TRBV25-1 and TRBJ1-2; D unresolved. The sequence derives from a human donor with aplastic anemia. CDR3 sequence: CASSLVVPPPRDYGYTF. The DNA for the CDR3 is TGTGCCAGCAGTTTAGTTGTCCCCCCACCGAGGGACTATGGCTACACCTTC.